The 23 T cell receptor beta chains reported below all come from one sample, sequenced in a study of cytomegalovirus exposure and HLA in healthy donors. Assay used: immunoSEQ multiplex PCR; TCRdb lists only in-frame clones, some missing. Found here are some 130,000 clones, about 80% of them singletons; the top ten hold approximately 30%. Input material: PBMCs. The source is a man aged 25-45 years in good health and CMV-seropositive.

The chain recombines TRBV6-5 with TRBJ1-6; possibly TRBD1 for D (5 bases). Germline-derived CDR1 and CDR2 are MNHEY and SVGAGI. Trimming left V 9 bases short and J 10 bases short, with 16 bases between. The CDR3 contains 13 residues. This chain's CDR3 is CASFSGGGSPLHF. The CDR3 DNA sequence: TGTGCCAGTTTTTCGGGGGGGGGATCACCCCTCCACTTT.

This clone was seen a single time. The chain links TRBV4-3 to TRBJ1-2, with unresolved D. CDR3 length: 15 amino acids. The ends were cut back, 4 bases at V and 13 bases at J, with 25 bases in the middle. The germline V gene has CDR1 LGHNA and CDR2 YSLEER. The CDR3 DNA sequence: TGCGCCAGCAGCCGATCCGGGATAACCACGTCTCGCAGCACCTTC. This codes for CASSRSGITTSRSTF.

This chain connects TRBV30 to TRBJ2-1; 16 bases line up with TRBD2. CDR1 and CDR2 (germline): GTSNPN, SVGIG (reference sequence). J lost 8 bases, V lost 8 bases, and 9 bases had no gene match. This CDR3 contains 15 residues. Here the CDR3 DNA reads TGTGCCCAGGGACTAGCGGGAGGGGTCCTTCATGAGCAGTTCTTC. Residues: CAQGLAGGVLHEQFF.

J is TRBJ1-2 and V is TRBV5-4; the match to TRBD1 covers 7 bases. The CDR3 is made up of 14 amino acids. Germline CDR1 and CDR2: SGHNT and YYREEE (reference sequence). Germline trimming cut 6 bases from V and 7 bases from J; bases unmatched to any gene: 12. The CDR3 nucleotides are TGTGCCAGCAACGAACAGGGGAGTCTCCGTGGCTACACCTTC. Its translation: CASNEQGSLRGYTF. The full variable domain, with the rest looked up from reference TRBV5-4 and TRBJ1-2, is ETGVTQSPTHLIKTRGQQVTLRCSSQSGHNTVSWYQQALGQGPQFIFQYYREEENGRGNFPPRFSGLQFPNYSSELNVNALELDDSALYLCASNEQGSLRGYTFGSGTRLTVV.

This sequence joins TRBV5-1 and TRBJ2-3; 8 nucleotides line up with TRBD2. V shed 3 bases, J shed 4 bases, and the junction held 10 bases outside the gene matches. The germline V gene encodes CDR1 SGHRS and CDR2 YFSETQ. This CDR3 is 16 amino acids long. The CDR3 DNA reads TGCGCCAGCAGCTCTCCTCGCGGGGGGATCGCAGATACGCAGTATTTT. Its protein product is CASSSPRGGIADTQYF.

The J gene is TRBJ1-5, the V gene TRBV4-2; D call uncertain. CDR3 length: 14 residues. The V gene lost 4 bases and the J gene lost 9 bases, with 16 bases spanning the gap. CDR1 is LGHNA and CDR2 is YNFKEQ in the germline V gene. CDR3 DNA: TGTGCCAGCAGCCCTTCACCTCAGGCACGGCCCCAGCATTTT. Residues: CASSPSPQARPQHF.

In this sample, this clone turned up a few times. The V call is TRBV5-4, the J call TRBJ2-4; 8 bases align to TRBD2. The junction had 4 bases not matched to a gene; V was cut back by 0 bases and J by 5 bases. The germline V gene encodes CDR1 SGHNT and CDR2 YYREEE (reference sequence). CDR3 length: 15 residues. CDR3 loop: CASSLATSVQNIQYF. The CDR3 DNA reads TGTGCCAGCAGCTTGGCGACTAGCGTTCAAAACATTCAGTACTTC.

V is TRBV2 and J is TRBJ1-5; maybe TRBD1 (5 bases). Trimming left V 6 bases short and J 3 bases short, with 15 bases between. The CDR3 sequence is 15 residues long. The germline V gene has CDR1 SNHLY and CDR2 FYNNEI. CDR3 coding DNA: TGTGCCAGCAGCGCAGAGACGGGGGACAATCAGCCCCAGCATTTT. Its protein product is CASSAETGDNQPQHF.

This sequence joins TRBV25-1 and TRBJ2-1, with D tentatively TRBD1 (6 bases). CDR3 length: 17 amino acids. The V and J ends lost 5 bases and 4 bases respectively, with 21 bases between them. Germline lookup yields CDR1 MGHDK and CDR2 SYGVNS. The chain's CDR3 is CASSPVGQGQLYNEQFF. For the CDR3, the DNA is TGTGCCAGCAGTCCTGTTGGTCAGGGGCAGTTATACAATGAGCAGTTCTTC.

The chain combines TRBV29-1 with TRBJ2-1; TRBD1 aligns across 8 bases. CDR3 length equals 14 residues. Trimming cost V 6 bases and J 6 bases; bases outside gene matches: 10. From germline, CDR1 is SQVTM and CDR2 ANQGSEA. In DNA, the CDR3 is TGCAGCGTATACCGGACAGGGTCGACCAATGAGCAGTTCTTC. Protein product: CSVYRTGSTNEQFF.

The rearrangement joins TRBV27 to TRBJ2-7, with 8 bases fitting TRBD1. With V trimmed by 2 bases and J by 5 bases, 5 bases remained unmatched. CDR1 is MNHEY and CDR2 is SMNVEV in the germline V gene (reference sequence). The CDR3 is 14 residues long. The CDR3 DNA follows: TGTGCCAGCAGTTTAGGGACAGGTCGGGACGAGCAGTACTTC. Translating it yields CASSLGTGRDEQYF.

This clone has just one count. This rearrangement joins TRBV30 to TRBJ2-7; 8 bases line up with TRBD1. The CDR3 runs to 14 residues. Unmatched junction bases numbered 11, after V lost 1 base and J lost 9 bases. Per germline, CDR1 GTSNPN and CDR2 SVGIG (reference sequence). DNA of the CDR3: TGTGCCTGGAGTGGGGACAGGCCACTCGGGGCGCAGTACTTC. Its translation: CAWSGDRPLGAQYF.

The genes are TRBV19 and TRBJ1-2, with 8 nucleotides matching TRBD1. Trimming removed 4 bases from V and 7 bases from J; junction bases left unmatched: 8. The CDR3 totals 14 residues. CDR1 is LNHDA, CDR2 SQIVND, per germline (reference sequence). The CDR3 here is CASSKDRGVGGYTF. CDR3 bases: TGTGCCAGTAGTAAAGACAGGGGCGTTGGTGGCTACACCTTC.

The chain employs TRBV5-4 and TRBJ2-1, with 7 positions matching TRBD2. The ends lost 4 bases at V and 7 bases at J; junction bases unmatched: 5. The germline V gene has CDR1 SGHNT and CDR2 YYREEE (reference sequence). The CDR3 spans 13 residues. The CDR3: CASSGRGENEQFF. CDR3 nucleotides: TGTGCCAGCAGCGGACGGGGGGAAAATGAGCAGTTCTTC.

The J gene is TRBJ2-3, the V gene TRBV2; 7 bases are a match to TRBD2. Per the germline V gene, CDR1 is SNHLY and CDR2 is FYNNEI. The CDR3 length is 16 residues. Trimming at V came to 8 bases and at J to 0 bases, leaving 11 bases not matched to a gene. The CDR3, as DNA: TGTGCCAGCGGAGGTGGGGAGGGAGATAGCACAGATACGCAGTATTTT. As protein: CASGGGEGDSTDTQYF.

The V call is TRBV7-9, the J call TRBJ2-7; perhaps TRBD2 as D (6 bases). Between the trimmed V and J ends, which lost 5 bases and 0 bases, there was a span of 11 bases. The CDR3 is made up of 14 amino acids. Per the germline V gene, CDR1 is SEHNR and CDR2 is FQNEAQ (reference sequence). The CDR3 region is CASSHSGGSYEQYF. The CDR3, as DNA: TGTGCCAGCAGCCATAGCGGAGGCTCCTACGAGCAGTACTTC.

This chain links TRBV7-2 with TRBJ2-1, with TRBD2 identical over 9 bases. CDR1 SGHTA and CDR2 FQGNSA come from the germline V gene. With V trimmed by 5 bases and J by 4 bases, 6 bases remained unmatched. This CDR3 comprises 15 residues. CDR3 nucleotides: TGTGCCAGCAGCGCGAGACTAGCGGAGTACAATGAGCAGTTCTTC. This gives the protein CASSARLAEYNEQFF.

V usage is TRBV5-6 and J usage is TRBJ2-7; 8 nucleotides line up with TRBD2. Germline V CDR1 and CDR2: SGHDT, YYEEEE. The V and J ends lost 1 base and 0 bases, in that order; junction bases with no gene match: 9. This CDR3 comprises 17 residues. This chain's CDR3 is CASSLRGNSGSSYEQYF. DNA for the CDR3: TGTGCCAGCAGCTTGAGGGGAAACAGCGGGAGCTCCTACGAGCAGTACTTC.

The rearrangement links TRBV5-1 to TRBJ2-7; 7 bases are a match to TRBD2. The CDR3 is made up of 14 amino acids. The J segment lost 7 bases and the V segment lost 4 bases, leaving 11 bases of the junction unmatched. CDR1 and CDR2 (germline): SGHRS, YFSETQ. Here the CDR3 reads CASSRRDYHGEQYF. CDR3 nucleotide sequence: TGCGCCAGCAGCCGCCGGGACTACCATGGGGAGCAGTACTTC.

This clone was counted between two and nine times. The chain carries TRBV7-3 and TRBJ2-7, with 11 bases lining up with TRBD1. Germline values: CDR1 SGHTA, CDR2 FQGTGA. V gave up 6 bases and J gave up 3 bases; unmatched junction bases: 4. CDR3 length: 14 residues. The CDR3 reads CASSPGQGVYEQYF. In nucleotides, the CDR3 is TGTGCCAGCAGTCCGGGACAGGGGGTCTACGAGCAGTACTTC.

The chain carries TRBV7-6 and TRBJ1-2; tentatively, D is TRBD1 (6 bases). CDR1 is SGHVS, CDR2 FNYEAQ, per germline. CDR3 size: 15 residues. V was trimmed by 0 bases and J by 3 bases, leaving 11 bases between them. In nucleotides, the CDR3 is TGTGCCAGCAGCTTAGCGCTGGGGGCTGACTATGGCTACACCTTC. Translating it yields CASSLALGADYGYTF.

The V and J genes are TRBV5-1 and TRBJ2-1, with 7 nucleotides matching TRBD1. The CDR3 is made up of 14 amino acids. Per the germline V gene, CDR1 is SGHRS and CDR2 is YFSETQ. The V gene end was trimmed by 3 bases and the J gene end by 0 bases; junction bases not matched to a gene: 0. CDR3 in amino acids: CASSWDSSYNEQFF. The DNA for the CDR3 is TGCGCCAGCAGCTGGGACAGCTCCTACAATGAGCAGTTCTTC.

The genes are TRBV7-8 and TRBJ1-3, with no clear D. CDR1 SGHVS and CDR2 FQNEAQ come from the germline V gene. The CDR3 loop spans 17 amino acids. Trimming cost V 1 base and J 1 base, with 14 bases left between them. The CDR3 region is CASSLGSTFNSGNTIYF. The CDR3 bases are TGTGCCAGCAGCTTAGGGTCCACTTTCAATTCTGGAAACACCATATATTTT.